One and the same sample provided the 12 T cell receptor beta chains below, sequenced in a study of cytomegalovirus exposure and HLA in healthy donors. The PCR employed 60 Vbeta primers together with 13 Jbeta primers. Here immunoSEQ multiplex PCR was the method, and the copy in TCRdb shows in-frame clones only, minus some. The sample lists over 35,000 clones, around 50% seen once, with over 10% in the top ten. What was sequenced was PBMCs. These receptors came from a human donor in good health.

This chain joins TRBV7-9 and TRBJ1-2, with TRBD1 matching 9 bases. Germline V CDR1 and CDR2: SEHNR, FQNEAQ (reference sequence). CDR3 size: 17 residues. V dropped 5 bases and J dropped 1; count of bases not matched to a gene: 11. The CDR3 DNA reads TGTGCCAGCAGCGCCCGGGACAGGGCCCACCTTAACTATGGCTACACCTTC. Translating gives CASSARDRAHLNYGYTF.

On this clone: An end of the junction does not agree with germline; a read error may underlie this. The CDR3, as DNA: TGTGCCAGCAGCTTAAACCCCGGCGGACAGGTCGGGGACTTC. It codes for CASSLNPGGQVGDF. This chain connects TRBV7-2 to TRBJ2-7, with TRBD1 identical over 7 bases. The CDR3 runs to 14 residues. The germline CDR1 and CDR2 sequences are SGHTA and FQGNSA.

The CDR3 DNA reads as TGTGCCAGCAGTGGACGGGACAGGGATAACGAGCAGTACTTC. Translated, it gives CASSGRDRDNEQYF. The chain joins TRBV6-4 to TRBJ2-7; TRBD1 matches 9 bases. CDR3 length equals 14 residues. J gave up 5 bases and V 4 bases, and 6 bases lay outside the gene matches. Germline loops: CDR1 MRHNA, CDR2 SNTAGT.

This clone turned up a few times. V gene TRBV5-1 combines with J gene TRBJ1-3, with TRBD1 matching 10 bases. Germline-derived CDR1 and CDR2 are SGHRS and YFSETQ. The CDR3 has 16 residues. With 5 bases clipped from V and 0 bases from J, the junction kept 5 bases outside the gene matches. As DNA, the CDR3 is TGCGCCAGCAGTCGGACAGGGGGGAACTCTGGAAACACCATATATTTT. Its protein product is CASSRTGGNSGNTIYF.

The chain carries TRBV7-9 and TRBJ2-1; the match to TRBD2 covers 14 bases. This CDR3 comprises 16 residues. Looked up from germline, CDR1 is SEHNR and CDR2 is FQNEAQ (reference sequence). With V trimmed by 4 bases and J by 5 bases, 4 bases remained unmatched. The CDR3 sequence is CASSSGLAGAHNEQFF. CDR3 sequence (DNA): TGTGCCAGCAGCTCGGGACTAGCGGGAGCCCACAATGAGCAGTTCTTC. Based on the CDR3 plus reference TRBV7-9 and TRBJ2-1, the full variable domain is DTGVSQNPRHKITKRGQNVTFRCDPISEHNRLYWYRQTLGQGPEFLTYFQNEAQLEKSRLLSDRFSAERPKGSFSTLEIQRTEQGDSAMYLCASSSGLAGAHNEQFFGPGTRLTVL.

The CDR3 reads CASTLGTLNTEAFF. Written as DNA, the CDR3 is TGTGCCAGCACCTTAGGGACATTGAACACTGAAGCTTTCTTT. The chain uses TRBV28 and TRBJ1-1, with D perhaps TRBD1 (6 bases). V lost 7 bases and J 0 bases, leaving 12 bases between the germline ends. The CDR3 loop spans 14 amino acids. Germline assignment: CDR1 MDHEN and CDR2 SYDVKM.

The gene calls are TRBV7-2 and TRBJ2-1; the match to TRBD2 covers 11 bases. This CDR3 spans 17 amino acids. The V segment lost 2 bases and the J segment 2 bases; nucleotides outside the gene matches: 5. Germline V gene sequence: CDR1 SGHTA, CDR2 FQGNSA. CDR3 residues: CASSLRLAGGPYNEQFF. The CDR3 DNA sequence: TGTGCCAGCAGCTTAAGGCTAGCGGGGGGACCCTACAATGAGCAGTTCTTC.

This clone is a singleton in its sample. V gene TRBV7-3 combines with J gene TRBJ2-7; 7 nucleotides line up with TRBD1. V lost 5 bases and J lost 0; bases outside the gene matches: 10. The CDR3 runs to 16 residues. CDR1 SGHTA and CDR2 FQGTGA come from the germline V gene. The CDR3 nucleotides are TGTGCCAGCAGCCTCGGAACAGGGGCAAGCTCCTACGAGCAGTACTTC. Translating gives CASSLGTGASSYEQYF. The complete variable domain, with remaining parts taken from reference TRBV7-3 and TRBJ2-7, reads GAGVSQTPSNKVTEKGKYVELRCDPISGHTALYWYRQSLGQGPEFLIYFQGTGAADDSGLPNDRFFAVRPEGSVSTLKIQRTERGDSAVYLCASSLGTGASSYEQYFGPGTRLTVT.

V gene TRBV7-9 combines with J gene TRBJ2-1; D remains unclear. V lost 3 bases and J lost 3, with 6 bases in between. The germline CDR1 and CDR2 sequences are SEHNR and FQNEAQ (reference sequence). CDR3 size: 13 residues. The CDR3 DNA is TGTGCCAGCAGCTTCGGTGGCTACAATGAGCAGTTCTTC. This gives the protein CASSFGGYNEQFF.

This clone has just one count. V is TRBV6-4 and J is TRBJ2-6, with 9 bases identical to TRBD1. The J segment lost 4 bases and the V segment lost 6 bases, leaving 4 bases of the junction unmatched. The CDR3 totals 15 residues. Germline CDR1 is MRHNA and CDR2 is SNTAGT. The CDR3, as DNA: TGTGCCAGCAGCCAACAGGGGGCCGGGGCCAACGTCCTGACTTTC. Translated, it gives CASSQQGAGANVLTF.

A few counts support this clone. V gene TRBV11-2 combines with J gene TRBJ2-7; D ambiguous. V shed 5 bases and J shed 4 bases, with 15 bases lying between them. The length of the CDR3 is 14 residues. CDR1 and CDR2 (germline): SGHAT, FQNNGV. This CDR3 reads CASSLRVTRYEQYF. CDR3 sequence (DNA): TGTGCCAGCAGCCTTCGGGTAACGAGGTACGAGCAGTACTTC.

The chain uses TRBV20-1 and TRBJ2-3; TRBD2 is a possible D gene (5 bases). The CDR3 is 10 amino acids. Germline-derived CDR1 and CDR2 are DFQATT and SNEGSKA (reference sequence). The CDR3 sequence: CSPGSDTQYF. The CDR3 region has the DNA TGCAGCCCGGGATCAGATACGCAGTATTTT.